This TCR beta chain was sequenced for a study of T-cell reconstitution after alpha-beta-depleted transplantation in children. This clonotype was counted only a few times. For TCRbeta, the library was prepared with unique molecular identifiers. TCRdb re-derived calls from the PCR reads in MiXCR, one entry per CDR3 protein. The sample has hundreds of thousands of distinct CDR3 sequences; 20% to 30% are singletons. Per germline, CDR1 SGHRS and CDR2 YFSETQ. The CDR3 covers 16 residues. V was clipped by 0 bases and J by 5 bases, with 14 bases between them. This chain uses TRBV5-1 with TRBJ2-2; possibly TRBD2 for D (7 bases). The clonotype was recovered from a female patient aged 2-9 years who had a stem cell transplant for congenital amegakaryocytic thrombocytopenia, so the T cells may come from the graft donor. The material was PBMCs, mostly from graft donor cells, obtained 360 days after TCRalphabeta/CD19-depleted stem cell transplant. This CDR3 is CASSLAPGGWTGELFF. The CDR3, as DNA: TGCGCCAGCAGCTTGGCCCCGGGGGGCTGGACCGGGGAGCTGTTTTTT. Full variable domain (rest looked up from reference TRBV5-1 and TRBJ2-2): KAGVTQTPRYLIKTRGQQVTLSCSPISGHRSVSWYQQTPGQGLQFLFEYFSETQRNKGNFPGRFSGRQFSNSRSEMNVSTLELGDSALYLCASSLAPGGWTGELFFGEGSRLTVL.